One and the same sample provided the 27 T cell receptor beta chains below, sequenced in a study of long-term antiretroviral therapy in people with HIV. It was version v3.0 of the immunoSEQ assay that was run at survey level. Assay: immunoSEQ multiplex PCR; the TCRdb copy retains only in-frame clones and omits some. The repertoire holds fewer than 40,000 clones, with about 86% as singletons. The sequences come from unsorted PBMCs, collected 1.2 years after starting antiretroviral therapy. The receptor source for this set is a woman aged 45-59 years with HIV.

V is TRBV5-5 and J is TRBJ1-2; 7 positions match TRBD1. The V gene's germline CDR1 is SGHKS and CDR2 YYEKEE (reference sequence). The CDR3 has 11 amino acids. V gave up 4 bases and J gave up 9 bases; unmatched junction bases: 3. For the CDR3, the DNA is TGTGCCAGCAGCCGGGACAGCAGCTACACCTTC. It yields the protein CASSRDSSYTF.

This clone was counted once. This sequence joins TRBV25-1 and TRBJ1-2; no firm D call. Trimming removed 2 bases from V and 7 bases from J, with 11 bases in between. CDR3 length equals 13 residues. CDR1 is MGHDK and CDR2 is SYGVNS in the germline V gene. CDR3 region: CASSEALSRGYTF. For the CDR3, the DNA is TGTGCCAGCAGTGAAGCCCTCTCGCGTGGCTACACCTTC.

The rearrangement links TRBV27 to TRBJ2-1, with D uncertain. CDR3 length equals 14 residues. The germline V gene encodes CDR1 MNHEY and CDR2 SMNVEV (reference sequence). V was shortened by 5 bases and J by 0 bases, with 8 bases between the two germline ends. CDR3: CASSGSSSYNEQFF. Here the CDR3 DNA reads TGTGCCAGCAGTGGTTCGAGCTCCTACAATGAGCAGTTCTTC.

The rearrangement uses TRBV19 and TRBJ2-7; 7 bases line up with TRBD1. Per the germline V gene, CDR1 is LNHDA and CDR2 is SQIVND (reference sequence). There are 16 residues in the CDR3. The ends lost 5 bases at V and 6 bases at J; junction bases unmatched: 16. CDR3 in amino acids: CASSAISGTAGTEQYF. In DNA, the CDR3 is TGTGCCAGTAGTGCAATTTCCGGGACAGCTGGTACCGAGCAGTACTTC.

The chain carries TRBV7-2 and TRBJ1-5; D not resolved. The V end lost 5 bases, the J end lost 0 bases, and 2 bases lay between the germline ends. The CDR3 contains 12 residues. Germline CDR1 SGHTA, CDR2 FQGNSA. This CDR3 is CASSLSNQPQHF. CDR3 nucleotides: TGTGCCAGCAGCCTTAGCAATCAGCCCCAGCATTTT.

The chain employs TRBV2 and TRBJ2-7; no firm D call. The V end lost 2 bases, the J end lost 0 bases, and 5 bases lay between the germline ends. From germline, CDR1 is SNHLY and CDR2 FYNNEI. The CDR3 totals 13 residues. The CDR3 DNA reads TGTGCCAGCAGTGAAAGTTTCTCCTACGAGCAGTACTTC. Its protein is CASSESFSYEQYF.

The rearrangement joins TRBV29-1 to TRBJ2-7; a weak D match, TRBD1 (5 bases). V lost 6 bases and J lost 2, with 17 bases in between. The CDR3 extends over 14 amino acids. Germline V gene sequence: CDR1 SQVTM, CDR2 ANQGSEA. CDR3 DNA: TGCAGCGTAGGCGATGGGGCGGCGGCCTACGAGCAGTACTTC. Amino acids: CSVGDGAAAYEQYF.

The V gene is TRBV7-2, the J gene TRBJ2-1; 9 nucleotides align to TRBD2. Germline trimming cut 3 bases from V and 8 bases from J; bases unmatched to any gene: 11. Germline-derived CDR1 and CDR2 are SGHTA and FQGNSA. This CDR3 has 16 amino acids. The CDR3 region is CASSFSGGRPGDEQFF. CDR3 nucleotide sequence: TGTGCCAGCAGCTTCAGCGGGGGGCGACCCGGGGATGAGCAGTTCTTC.

CDR3 nucleotide sequence: TGTGCCAGCAGCCCTCGAACAGGGACTGGCACTGAAGCTTTCTTT. Its protein product is CASSPRTGTGTEAFF. The chain couples TRBV7-2 to TRBJ1-1, with a tentative D call TRBD1 (6 bases). The length of the CDR3 is 15 residues. Per germline, CDR1 SGHTA and CDR2 FQGNSA. V was cut by 5 bases and J by 4 bases, with 17 bases left in between.

The chain is built from TRBV14 and TRBJ2-3, with D unclear. Germline CDR1 is SGHDN and CDR2 is FVKESK. The V end lost 4 bases, the J end lost 5 bases, and 4 bases lay between the germline ends. The CDR3 has 11 amino acids. CDR3 residues: CASSRRDTQYF. CDR3 DNA sequence: TGTGCCAGCAGCCGAAGAGATACGCAGTATTTT.

DNA of the CDR3: TGTGCCAGCAGCTTAAGGGGGCGAACGGATGGTGCAACTAATGAAAAACTGTTTTTT. This encodes CASSLRGRTDGATNEKLFF. V gene TRBV7-6 combines with J gene TRBJ1-4; TRBD1 agrees at 7 bases. Losses at the gene ends were 2 bases for V and 0 bases for J; bases not matched to a gene: 12. CDR1 and CDR2 from the germline V gene are SGHVS and FNYEAQ. The CDR3 spans 19 residues.

The CDR3 DNA reads TGCAGCGTCTATTCGGGACCGACCGGCCCTGAAGCTTTCTTT. Its translation: CSVYSGPTGPEAFF. V is TRBV29-1 and J is TRBJ1-1; D perhaps matches TRBD1 (5 bases). The CDR3 length is 14 residues. V dropped 6 bases and J dropped 6 bases, with 20 bases sitting between them. The germline gives CDR1 SQVTM, CDR2 ANQGSEA.

This chain's CDR3 is CASSSTGGVYGYTF. CDR3 sequence (DNA): TGTGCCAGCAGCTCGACAGGGGGCGTCTATGGCTACACCTTC. V gene TRBV7-2 combines with J gene TRBJ1-2; TRBD1 matches 10 bases. CDR1 is SGHTA and CDR2 is FQGNSA in the germline V gene. The CDR3 has 14 residues. Losses at the gene ends were 4 bases for V and 4 bases for J; bases not matched to a gene: 3. Filled out from reference TRBV7-2 and TRBJ1-2, the complete variable domain reads GAGVSQSPSNKVTEKGKDVELRCDPISGHTALYWYRQSLGQGLEFLIYFQGNSAPDKSGLPSDRFSAERTGGSVSTLTIQRTQQEDSAVYLCASSSTGGVYGYTFGSGTRLTVV.

The chain joins TRBV6-1 to TRBJ1-2; tentative D call: TRBD1 (5 bases). The CDR3 has 14 residues. Germline values: CDR1 MNHNS, CDR2 SASEGT. V lost 4 bases and J lost 14, with 23 bases in between. The CDR3 region has the DNA TGTGCCAGCAGTGCAGGGTACGGGACCGCGTTTATAACCTTC. Its translation is CASSAGYGTAFITF.

The chain couples TRBV30 to TRBJ1-1, with no clear D. Trimming shortened V by 3 bases and J by 2 bases, and 13 bases separated the two germline ends. Germline loops: CDR1 GTSNPN, CDR2 SVGIG (reference sequence). There are 14 residues in the CDR3. CDR3 sequence: CAWRGKGGNTEAFF. Here the CDR3 DNA reads TGTGCCTGGAGGGGGAAGGGTGGTAACACTGAAGCTTTCTTT.

V and J are TRBV9 and TRBJ1-2; possibly TRBD1 for D (6 bases). The CDR3 has 17 amino acids. The V gene's germline CDR1 is SGDLS and CDR2 YYNGEE. With 4 bases removed from V and 2 bases from J, the gap between germline ends came to 21 bases. The CDR3 loop is CASSRGGGRGKNYGYTF. DNA for the CDR3: TGTGCCAGCAGCAGAGGGGGGGGGCGCGGGAAAAACTATGGCTACACCTTC.

The rearrangement uses TRBV7-2 and TRBJ1-4, with TRBD1 matching over 8 bases. V shed 6 bases and J 8 bases; nucleotides not matched to a gene: 14. Germline V gene lookup returns CDR1 SGHTA and CDR2 FQGNSA. This CDR3 spans 16 amino acids. Here the CDR3 DNA reads TGTGCCAGCAGACGTCGAACAGGGGGAGAAGGGGAAAAACTGTTTTTT. Amino acids: CASRRRTGGEGEKLFF.

This chain links TRBV5-1 with TRBJ2-5; 7 nucleotides agree with TRBD1. V gave up 5 bases and J gave up 5 bases; unmatched junction bases: 9. There are 14 residues in the CDR3. Germline loops: CDR1 SGHRS, CDR2 YFSETQ. CDR3 DNA sequence: TGCGCCAGCAGGGAATCGACAGGGACGGAGACCCAGTACTTC. Translation: CASRESTGTETQYF.

The chain links TRBV6-1 to TRBJ2-1; D is perhaps TRBD2 (6 bases). The CDR3 is 16 amino acids. CDR1 and CDR2 (germline): MNHNS, SASEGT. Trimming removed 1 base at V and 2 bases at J, with 12 bases between. Here the CDR3 DNA reads TGTGCCAGCAGTGAAGACGTAGCGGAGCCCTACAATGAGCAGTTCTTC. The encoded protein is CASSEDVAEPYNEQFF.

The J gene is TRBJ2-1, the V gene TRBV30; D gene unclear. In germline, CDR1 is GTSNPN, CDR2 SVGIG (reference sequence). The CDR3 spans 14 residues. Trimming stripped 3 bases from V and 0 bases from J, with 9 bases between. DNA of the CDR3: TGTGCCTGGAGGGGAAGGGCCTCCTACAATGAGCAGTTCTTC. Its translation is CAWRGRASYNEQFF.

The rearrangement joins TRBV5-5 to TRBJ1-4; the match to TRBD1 covers 8 bases. Trimming cost V 4 bases and J 5 bases; bases outside gene matches: 7. This CDR3 is built from 15 residues. Germline lookup yields CDR1 SGHKS and CDR2 YYEKEE (reference sequence). The CDR3 nucleotides are TGTGCCAGCAGCCGGACAGGGTCGCAGAATGAAAAACTGTTTTTT. It yields the protein CASSRTGSQNEKLFF. The full variable domain, its missing parts supplied by reference TRBV5-5 and TRBJ1-4, is DAGVTQSPTHLIKTRGQQVTLRCSPISGHKSVSWYQQVLGQGPQFIFQYYEKEERGRGNFPDRFSARQFPNYSSELNVNALLLGDSALYLCASSRTGSQNEKLFFGSGTQLSVL.

This clone occurred a few times. This chain connects TRBV9 to TRBJ1-5; no definite D call. Trimming pared 7 bases from V and 5 bases from J, leaving 7 bases between. The germline V gene has CDR1 SGDLS and CDR2 YYNGEE. The CDR3 extends over 11 amino acids. The CDR3 reads CASGTDQPQHF. The DNA of the CDR3 is TGTGCCAGCGGCACAGATCAGCCCCAGCATTTT.

This chain links TRBV18 with TRBJ1-2; D not resolved. Per the germline V gene, CDR1 is KGHSH and CDR2 is LQKENI. The V end lost 1 base, the J end lost 6 bases, and 18 bases lay between the germline ends. The CDR3 sequence is 16 residues long. CDR3 in amino acids: CASSPLSQPKEDGYTF. The CDR3 DNA is TGTGCCAGCTCACCACTGTCGCAGCCTAAGGAGGATGGCTACACCTTC.

The chain employs TRBV7-2 and TRBJ1-4; TRBD1 matches 7 bases. The CDR3 runs 13 residues. J was trimmed by 7 bases and V by 6 bases; bases with no gene match: 5. CDR1 SGHTA and CDR2 FQGNSA come from the germline V gene. CDR3 nucleotides: TGTGCCAGCAGTCGACAGGGTGGTGAAAAACTGTTTTTT. Its protein is CASSRQGGEKLFF.

The rearrangement links TRBV25-1 to TRBJ2-1; 9 nucleotides agree with TRBD2. The CDR3 covers 15 residues. Germline CDR1 and CDR2: MGHDK and SYGVNS. Germline trimming cut 2 bases from V and 5 bases from J; bases unmatched to any gene: 4. CDR3 nucleotide sequence: TGTGCCAGCAGTGAACCGGGACTAGCAGACAATGAGCAGTTCTTC. Translation gives CASSEPGLADNEQFF.

The CDR3 DNA reads as TGCGCCAGCAGGGGGTTTTTCACTAGCACAGATACGCAGTATTTT. Translating gives CASRGFFTSTDTQYF. The rearrangement joins TRBV10-2 to TRBJ2-3; no firm D call. The CDR3 is made up of 15 amino acids. Germline V lookup: CDR1 WSHSY, CDR2 SAAADI. V lost 6 bases and J lost 0, with 13 bases in between.

The rearrangement links TRBV2 to TRBJ1-2; TRBD1 agrees at 8 bases. CDR1 and CDR2 (germline): SNHLY, FYNNEI. This CDR3 region has 13 residues. The V gene end was trimmed by 5 bases and the J gene end by 8 bases; junction bases not matched to a gene: 7. The CDR3 spells CASSRGTGDGYTF. For the CDR3, the DNA is TGTGCCAGCAGTAGAGGGACAGGTGACGGCTACACCTTC.